This T cell receptor beta chain was sequenced for a study of molecular identifiers for immune sequencing clone quantification. V lost 3 bases and J lost 4, with 19 bases in between. CDR1 is SGHAT, CDR2 FQNNGV, per germline. The CDR3 consists of 16 residues. TCRdb re-called the PCR reads through MiXCR, storing one row per CDR3 protein. The sample includes hundreds of thousands of distinct CDR3 sequences, roughly 27% of them seen just once. Many counts were recorded for this clonotype. The chain combines TRBV11-2 with TRBJ2-7; D is perhaps TRBD2 (7 bases). This clonotype originated in a human donor in good health. Some libraries in this study had Jurkat cell RNA spiked in. The sequenced material came from naive CD8+ T cells from blood, with Jurkat cell RNA spiked in. Subset described: FACS-sorted CD8+CD4-CCR7+CD45RA+ naive T cells. DNA of the CDR3: TGTGCCAGCAGCTTGCCTGGGGCGGGGGCCCAATACGAGCAGTACTTC. Translated, it gives CASSLPGAGAQYEQYF.